This record concerns one TCR beta chain sequence. No cognate antigen has been identified for it. Base qualities are not recorded, but no much larger clone differs from it by a single base. The sample belongs to a study of siplizumab effects on memory and regulatory T cells (dated by TCRdb to about 2019). Some background on the complete study: The effect of the anti-CD2 antibody siplizumab on alloreactive T-cell subsets was examined in allogeneic mixed lymphocyte reactions constructed from human PBMCs. General findings and caveats noted by the study authors: The cumulative frequency of alloreactive sequences that could be traced back to unstimulated CD4+ memory T cells was significantly reduced by siplizumab. About 75-95% of proliferating CD4+ or CD8+ clones could not be given a naive or memory phenotype. The suppressive function of proliferating Tregs from siplizumab cultures was not functionally confirmed. Among mappable alloreactive CD4+ clones, the Treg-derived fraction averaged around 69% with siplizumab versus roughly 29% in control reactions. Greater diversity appeared to be present in unstimulated naive T cells than in memory T cells, and a substantial contribution to the alloresponse seemed to be made by naive cells. Sequences below about 10^-5 frequency were poorly captured, so only a minor fraction of alloreactive clones could be mapped to unstimulated subsets.

Unstimulated CD4+ memory cells were also sequenced in three donor pairs, together with CD4+ naive, CD8+ TEMRA, CD8+ naive and CD8+ effector memory subsets. Sorted unstimulated T cells, along with proliferating T cells recovered from mixed lymphocyte reactions, underwent TCRbeta CDR3 sequencing. Fresh whole blood from nine to eleven HLA-typed healthy donors served as the source for isolating PBMCs. To prepare the library, the immunoSEQ multiplex PCR assay was applied. The deep sequencing platform assayed 90,000 to 100,000 TCR templates per sample. Genomic DNA extracted from sorted T cells was used for TCRbeta CDR3 sequencing. Regarding the original processing steps: The R programming language was used for the clonal analysis of the TCRbeta CDR3 data. Alloreactive CD4+ and CD8+ clones were identified by comparing unstimulated samples to CFSE-low samples taken after the reaction. Alloreactive CD4+ clones were assigned to regulatory or non-regulatory origin by matching sequences to sorted unstimulated Treg and non-Treg repertoires. Imported from immuneACCESS, the table was reduced by TCRdb to in-frame sequences with V and J called. These copies leave out some clones; in studies compared against another copy, an unresolved V gene accounts for under half, and the cause of the remainder is not known. V, J and clone size were drawn from that table, and D and trimming were deduced from the DNA. The sample table records 50,000 to 70,000 clones; 90% to 98% of these occur just once. About 0.1% of the sample is in the top ten clones.

The CDR3 spans 13 residues, from the cysteine through the phenylalanine. Only the CDR3 DNA stays, 39 bases, in frame from base 1. Reading the germline V gene (reference sequence) gives CDR1 GTSNPN and CDR2 SVGIG. Between the V and J ends, shortened by 4 bases and 5 bases respectively, the junction contains 14 bases. The chain was built from TRBV30 and TRBJ2-5, with a weak D call of TRBD1 (5 bases match). This clonotype originated in a human donor in good health. The sequenced sample was naive CD8+ T cells sorted from blood. In the paper's terms, the cell subset or site label means: unstimulated naive T cells. This receptor has the CDR3 CAWKTEYRETQYF. The DNA sequence is given as TGTGCCTGGAAGACAGAATATCGGGAGACCCAGTACTTC.